This is a list of T cell receptor beta chains from one sample in a study of T-cell reconstitution after alpha-beta-depleted transplantation in children. TCRdb re-called the PCR reads with MiXCR, one entry per CDR3 protein. Among 250,000 to 350,000 distinct CDR3 sequences listed, 23% were seen once. Source: PBMCs, mostly from graft donor cells, taken 180 days after TCRalphabeta/CD19-depleted stem cell transplant. The receptor set was obtained from a male patient between 5 and 17 years old who had a stem cell transplant for acute lymphoblastic leukemia, so the T cells may come from the graft donor. CDR3s include the opening cysteine and the closing phenylalanine or tryptophan. Fields, in order: D gene, clone size, V gene, J gene, CDR3 protein, CDR3 DNA. The D gene is left open where the match is weak. The size field is filled for only some rows; it gives once, few, many or a size class.

d_gene: -; abundance: few; v_gene: TRBV7-9; j_gene: TRBJ2-5; CDR3aa: CASSLAYRVQETQYF; CDR3nt: TGTGCCAGCAGCTTAGCCTACAGGGTTCAAGAGACCCAGTACTTC
d_gene: -; abundance: few; v_gene: TRBV25-1; j_gene: TRBJ2-3; CDR3aa: CASSDFLYTDTQYF; CDR3nt: TGTGCCAGCAGTGATTTTCTCTACACAGATACGCAGTATTTT
d_gene: -; abundance: -; v_gene: TRBV7-9; j_gene: TRBJ1-1; CDR3aa: CASSLRVKGNTEAFF; CDR3nt: TGTGCCAGCAGCTTAAGGGTAAAGGGGAACACTGAAGCTTTCTTT
d_gene: TRBD2; abundance: -; v_gene: TRBV13; j_gene: TRBJ2-7; CDR3aa: CASSPESGGLYEQYF; CDR3nt: TGTGCCAGCAGCCCAGAAAGCGGGGGCCTCTACGAGCAGTACTTC
d_gene: -; abundance: -; v_gene: TRBV19; j_gene: TRBJ2-7; CDR3aa: CASSIGPVLYEQYF; CDR3nt: TGTGCCAGTAGTATTGGTCCGGTTCTCTACGAGCAGTACTTC
d_gene: TRBD1; abundance: -; v_gene: TRBV6-1; j_gene: TRBJ1-5; CDR3aa: CASSLTGWGGNQPQHF; CDR3nt: TGTGCCAGCAGCTTGACAGGGTGGGGCGGCAATCAGCCCCAGCATTTT
d_gene: -; abundance: -; v_gene: TRBV20-1; j_gene: TRBJ2-3; CDR3aa: CSARKAGRRTDTQYF; CDR3nt: TGCAGTGCTAGAAAGGCGGGGAGACGCACAGATACGCAGTATTTT
d_gene: -; abundance: few; v_gene: TRBV12-3/TRBV12-4; j_gene: TRBJ2-3; CDR3aa: CASSPPPQYF; CDR3nt: TGTGCCAGCAGCCCTCCCCCGCAGTATTTT
d_gene: TRBD1; abundance: -; v_gene: TRBV18; j_gene: TRBJ2-7; CDR3aa: CASSPLRTGYEQYF; CDR3nt: TGTGCCAGCTCACCTCTGCGGACAGGCTACGAGCAGTACTTC
d_gene: -; abundance: few; v_gene: TRBV7-9; j_gene: TRBJ2-7; CDR3aa: CASSLVKGNSYEQYF; CDR3nt: TGTGCCAGCAGCTTAGTGAAAGGGAACAGCTACGAGCAGTACTTC
d_gene: TRBD2; abundance: many; v_gene: TRBV27; j_gene: TRBJ2-1; CDR3aa: CASSLALGLAGGPGQFF; CDR3nt: TGTGCCAGCAGTTTAGCCCTGGGACTAGCGGGAGGGCCGGGGCAGTTCTTC
d_gene: -; abundance: -; v_gene: TRBV7-3; j_gene: TRBJ2-3; CDR3aa: CASSLRLGGTDTQYF; CDR3nt: TGTGCCAGCAGCTTACGGTTGGGAGGCACAGATACGCAGTATTTT
d_gene: TRBD1; abundance: few; v_gene: TRBV29-1; j_gene: TRBJ2-6; CDR3aa: CSVSGTGDSGANVLTF; CDR3nt: TGCAGCGTATCCGGGACAGGAGACTCTGGGGCCAACGTCCTGACTTTC
d_gene: -; abundance: -; v_gene: TRBV7-9; j_gene: TRBJ2-7; CDR3aa: CASSFGPGIGEQYF; CDR3nt: TGTGCCAGCAGCTTTGGCCCGGGTATAGGCGAGCAGTACTTC
d_gene: -; abundance: -; v_gene: TRBV6-1; j_gene: TRBJ2-1; CDR3aa: CASSTVIQFF; CDR3nt: TGTGCCAGCAGCACAGTTATCCAGTTCTTC
d_gene: TRBD1; abundance: few; v_gene: TRBV5-1; j_gene: TRBJ1-6; CDR3aa: CASSLGTADPVALHF; CDR3nt: TGCGCCAGCAGTCTTGGGACAGCGGACCCCGTCGCCCTCCACTTT
d_gene: TRBD1; abundance: few; v_gene: TRBV6-1; j_gene: TRBJ1-5; CDR3aa: CASITGGVGQPQHF; CDR3nt: TGTGCCAGTATAACAGGGGGCGTGGGTCAGCCCCAGCATTTT